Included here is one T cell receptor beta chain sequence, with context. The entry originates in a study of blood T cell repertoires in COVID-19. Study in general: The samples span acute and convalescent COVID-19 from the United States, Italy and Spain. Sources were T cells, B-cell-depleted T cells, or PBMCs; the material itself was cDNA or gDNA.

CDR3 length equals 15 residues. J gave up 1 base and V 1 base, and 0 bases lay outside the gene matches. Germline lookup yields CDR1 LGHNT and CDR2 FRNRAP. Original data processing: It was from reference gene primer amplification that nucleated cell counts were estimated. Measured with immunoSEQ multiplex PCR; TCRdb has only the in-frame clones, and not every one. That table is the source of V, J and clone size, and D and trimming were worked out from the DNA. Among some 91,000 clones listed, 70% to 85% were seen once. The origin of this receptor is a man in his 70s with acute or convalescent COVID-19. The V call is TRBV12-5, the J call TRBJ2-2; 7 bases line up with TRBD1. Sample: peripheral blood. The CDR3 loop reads CASGLGDRNTGELFF. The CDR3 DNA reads TGTGCTAGTGGTTTGGGGGACAGGAACACCGGGGAGCTGTTTTTT.